These T cell receptor beta chains were read from a single sample in a study of OX40 agonist ivuxolimab in advanced cancers. Generated by immunoSEQ multiplex PCR, the TCRdb table keeps only in-frame clones and is missing some. The repertoire consists of about 93,000 clones, with just over 90% occurring once and the leading ten covering 0.51%. The sample in question was CD4+ or CD8+ T cells sorted from blood, obtained in a trial of the OX40 agonist ivuxolimab. The receptors were gathered from an adult with an advanced solid tumor such as melanoma, head and neck, liver or kidney cancer. The CDR3 runs from the conserved cysteine through the conserved F or W. The order of the fields is V gene, D gene, J gene, CDR3 length, clone size, CDR3 DNA, CDR3 protein. The D gene is left open where the match is weak. The listing skips clone size in some rows; elsewhere it reads once, few, many or a size class.

>TRBV6-5|TRBD2|TRBJ2-5|15|-
TGTGCCAGCAGAGAAAGCGGGGGGCGCCTCGAGACCCAGTACTTC
CASRESGGRLETQYF
>TRBV10-2|TRBD1|TRBJ2-1|15|few
TGCGCCAGCAGCCACCCGGGACAGGGGGCAAATGAGCAGTTCTTC
CASSHPGQGANEQFF
>TRBV11-2|TRBD2|TRBJ2-7|14|-
TGTGCCAGCAGCCAACTAGCGGGGGTTAACGAGCAGTACTTC
CASSQLAGVNEQYF
>TRBV18|-|TRBJ2-6|15|-
TGTGCCAGCTCACCACCGGCGAATGGGGCCAACGTCCTGACTTTC
CASSPPANGANVLTF
>TRBV28|TRBD1|TRBJ1-1|15|-
TGTGCCAGCAGTCTATACGGGACAGAGAACACTGAAGCTTTCTTT
CASSLYGTENTEAFF
>TRBV30|-|TRBJ1-1|11|few
TGTGCCTGGAGTGGTGGCCCTGAAGCTTTCTTT
CAWSGGPEAFF
>TRBV9|TRBD1|TRBJ2-5|15|-
TGTGCCAGCAGCCCCACGGGACAGGGGTGGAAGACCCAGTACTTC
CASSPTGQGWKTQYF
>TRBV6-1|-|TRBJ1-1|10|-
TGTGCCAGCATGAACACTGAAGCTTTCTTT
CASMNTEAFF
>TRBV7-3|-|TRBJ1-3|15|-
TGTGCCAGCAGCTCGGGACCGGGTTCTGGAAACACCATATATTTT
CASSSGPGSGNTIYF
>TRBV15|TRBD1|TRBJ1-5|14|-
TGTGCCACCCGAGGACAGGGGGCGTATAGGCCCCAGCATTTT
CATRGQGAYRPQHF
>TRBV2|-|TRBJ2-3|14|-
TGTGCCAGCAGTGTTGGTAGCGCCACAGATACGCAGTATTTT
CASSVGSATDTQYF
>TRBV2|-|TRBJ1-2|14|-
TGTGCCAGCAGTGAAGGCAATCGGAACTATGGCTACACCTTC
CASSEGNRNYGYTF
>TRBV19|TRBD2|TRBJ2-1|15|-
TGTGCCAGTAGTAGCGGGGGGTTCTCCTACAATGAGCAGTTCTTC
CASSSGGFSYNEQFF
>TRBV5-5|-|TRBJ2-5|13|-
TGTGCCAGCAGCTTGGAGGCGGAAGAGACCCAGTACTTC
CASSLEAEETQYF
>TRBV2|-|TRBJ2-7|12|once
TGTGCCAGCAGTGACCCCCGTAGCGAGCAGTACTTC
CASSDPRSEQYF
>TRBV19|TRBD1|TRBJ1-1|17|once
TGTGCCAGTACCGGACAGGGGGCGCCTAGGAAGAACACTGAAGCTTTCTTT
CASTGQGAPRKNTEAFF
>TRBV7-2|-|TRBJ2-4|12|-
TGTGCCAGCAGCCCCCCTGCCAGCGGAGCGTACTTC
CASSPPASGAYF
>TRBV11-2|TRBD2|TRBJ2-3|16|-
TGTGCCAGCAGCCGCGGACTAGCGGGAGTCACAGATACGCAGTATTTT
CASSRGLAGVTDTQYF
>TRBV6-6|-|TRBJ1-3|14|-
TGTGCCAGCAGTTACTATGCCTCTGGAAACACCATATATTTT
CASSYYASGNTIYF
>TRBV7-9|-|TRBJ1-3|14|-
TGTGCCAGCAGCCCCGGGACCGCTGGAAACACCATATATTTT
CASSPGTAGNTIYF
>TRBV5-3|-|TRBJ1-1|14|-
TGTGCCAGAAGCCCCTCTTTTTTGGGGTCTGAAGCTTTCTTT
CARSPSFLGSEAFF
>TRBV5-1|TRBD1|TRBJ1-3|14|-
TGCGCCAGCAGCTTGACAGGGGTCGGAAACACCATATATTTT
CASSLTGVGNTIYF
>TRBV6-4|TRBD1|TRBJ2-2|15|-
TGTGCCAGCAGAAAAGGGGGCCTGAACACCGGGGAGCTGTTTTTT
CASRKGGLNTGELFF
>TRBV19|-|TRBJ2-6|13|-
TGTGCCAGTTCTACAACCGGGGCCAACGTCCTGACTTTC
CASSTTGANVLTF